This T cell receptor beta chain was captured by sequencing in a study of T cell repertoires in cytomegalovirus infection. Study background: An indication of both CMV infection and matching HLA type came from public TCR beta signatures.

CDR1 MDHEN and CDR2 SYDVKM come from the germline V gene. Unmatched junction bases numbered 7, after V lost 3 bases and J lost 5 bases. CDR3 length: 16 residues. TCRdb analysed the reads with MiXCR anew, one entry per CDR3 protein. This table has under 150,000 distinct CDR3 sequences, about 10% appearing once. The table lists this clonotype with many counts. Its specificity is unknown. Study-wide findings and caveats: The study identified carriers of CMV plus the relevant HLA from cumulative public TCR beta family frequency.

The receptor comes from a human donor in good health (CMV status not recorded). Some clones in this sample may be carry-over from other donors' samples. Source material: PBMCs. This rearrangement joins TRBV28 to TRBJ2-3, with 11 bases identical to TRBD2. The DNA of the CDR3 is TGTGCCAGCAGTTTTAGCGGGGGGGCGGAGGGAGATACGCAGTATTTT. The encoded protein is CASSFSGGAEGDTQYF.